What follows are 10 T cell receptor beta chains derived from one specimen sequenced in a study of blood T cells in healthy people across ages. A second PCR, run for about 7 to 11 cycles, used a sample-barcoded 5' primer plus a J-beta primer mix. TCRdb ran MiXCR on the 5' RACE reads and lists one entry per CDR3 protein. The sample records 1.5 million to 2 million distinct CDR3 sequences, 28% being singletons. The sequencing sample was made of blood. Receptors originate from a woman aged 25-40 years in good health.

This clonotype turned up a few times. The V gene is TRBV24-1, the J gene TRBJ2-1; D may be TRBD1 (7 bases). The CDR3 runs to 16 residues. The V and J ends lost 2 bases and 1 base respectively, with 11 bases between them. CDR1 is KGHDR and CDR2 is SFDVKD in the germline V gene. As DNA, the CDR3 is TGTGCCACCAGTGATTCGTCAGGGGGGTCCTACAATGAGCAGTTCTTC. Translation: CATSDSSGGSYNEQFF.

The genes are TRBV3-1 and TRBJ1-2; 8 positions match TRBD1. Per the germline V gene, CDR1 is LGHDT and CDR2 is YNNKEL (reference sequence). V trimming: 6 bases; J trimming: 7 bases; junction bases outside the gene matches: 7. CDR3 length: 13 amino acids. In nucleotides, the CDR3 is TGTGCCAGCAGACTTACTGACAGGGGTGGCTACACCTTC. As protein: CASRLTDRGGYTF.

The sample holds many counts of this clonotype. The chain combines TRBV20-1 with TRBJ2-7; 8 nucleotides align to TRBD2. The V gene's germline CDR1 is DFQATT and CDR2 SNEGSKA (reference sequence). J lost 3 bases, V lost 3 bases, and 7 bases had no gene match. This CDR3 has 14 amino acids. CDR3 DNA sequence: TGCAGTGCTAGCCCCCAAGCGGGAGTCTACGAGCAGTACTTC. Translating it yields CSASPQAGVYEQYF.

V usage is TRBV7-2 and J usage is TRBJ2-3, with D hard to call. V lost 5 bases and J lost 3, with 9 bases in between. Germline loops: CDR1 SGHTA, CDR2 FQGNSA. The CDR3 covers 13 residues. The CDR3 sequence is CASSPEATDTQYF. As DNA, the CDR3 is TGTGCCAGCAGCCCAGAAGCGACAGATACGCAGTATTTT.

This clonotype came up a few times. The chain links TRBV18 to TRBJ2-6; TRBD1 matches 8 bases. The CDR3 extends over 17 amino acids. V was pared by 3 bases and J by 2 bases, with 6 bases of the junction left unmatched. Germline loops: CDR1 KGHSH, CDR2 LQKENI. This CDR3 is CASSPRQGPAGANVLTF. The CDR3 DNA sequence: TGTGCCAGCTCACCCAGACAGGGGCCTGCTGGGGCCAACGTCCTGACTTTC.

The gene calls are TRBV2 and TRBJ2-7; D may match TRBD1 or TRBD2 (5 bases each). CDR3 length: 13 amino acids. Germline V gene lookup returns CDR1 SNHLY and CDR2 FYNNEI. V dropped 5 bases and J dropped 6 bases, with 14 bases sitting between them. CDR3 nucleotide sequence: TGTGCCAGCAGTCCAGGGAGAGGGTGCGAGCAGTACTTC. Translation: CASSPGRGCEQYF.

This clonotype was recorded many times. The chain carries TRBV6-5 and TRBJ2-7; 13 bases map to TRBD2. The junction had 4 bases not matched to a gene; V was cut back by 3 bases and J by 5 bases. The CDR3 sequence is 15 residues long. Germline lookup yields CDR1 MNHEY and CDR2 SVGAGI. CDR3: CASSYGLAGVDEQYF. CDR3 bases: TGTGCCAGCAGTTATGGACTAGCGGGAGTCGACGAGCAGTACTTC.

The V gene is TRBV10-3, the J gene TRBJ2-7; D unresolved. CDR1 and CDR2 from the germline V gene are ENHRY and SYGVKD. The CDR3 is 14 residues long. Trimming stripped 2 bases from V and 6 bases from J, with 14 bases between. CDR3 DNA: TGTGCCATCAGTGAGCGGTTAGCTCCAACCGAGCAGTACTTC. Its protein product is CAISERLAPTEQYF.

This clonotype has only one observation. This chain connects TRBV12-3 or TRBV12-4 to TRBJ2-5; D is unresolved. CDR3 length equals 14 residues. V shed 4 bases and J shed 0 bases, with 9 bases lying between them. CDR3 region: CASSYARHQETQYF. CDR3 DNA: TGTGCCAGCAGTTACGCCAGGCACCAAGAGACCCAGTACTTC.

This clonotype was seen only a few times. This chain connects TRBV9 to TRBJ2-5; TRBD2 aligns across 7 bases. Unmatched junction bases numbered 7, after V lost 4 bases and J lost 4 bases. CDR3 length: 14 residues. Germline V lookup: CDR1 SGDLS, CDR2 YYNGEE. In nucleotides, the CDR3 is TGTGCCAGCAGCCGGGGAGCGGGACGAGAGACCCAGTACTTC. Its translation: CASSRGAGRETQYF.